Sequencing of this T cell receptor (beta chain) was carried out in a study of T cell responses to AZD1222 COVID-19 vaccine. Study-wide results and caveats: Donors were chiefly white British, with a greater number of females, and clonal diversity was perhaps underestimated.

A word on this clone: The antigen is not known.

J gave up 6 bases and V 4 bases, and 7 bases lay outside the gene matches. The germline V gene encodes CDR1 MDHEN and CDR2 SYDVKM. The CDR3 totals 14 residues. Libraries were prepared by immunoSEQ multiplex PCR; TCRdb keeps only in-frame clonotypes and omits some of them. The sample lists about 64,000 clones; about 89% were seen once. The sequence was collected from an adult who received the MenACWY meningococcal vaccine as a control. V is TRBV28 and J is TRBJ2-7; 9 bases are shared with TRBD1. The material was peripheral blood, obtained 28 days after the second dose of the MenACWY control vaccine. CDR3 region: CASSSGTGIGEQYF. In nucleotides, the CDR3 is TGTGCCAGCAGTTCCGGGACAGGGATAGGCGAGCAGTACTTC.